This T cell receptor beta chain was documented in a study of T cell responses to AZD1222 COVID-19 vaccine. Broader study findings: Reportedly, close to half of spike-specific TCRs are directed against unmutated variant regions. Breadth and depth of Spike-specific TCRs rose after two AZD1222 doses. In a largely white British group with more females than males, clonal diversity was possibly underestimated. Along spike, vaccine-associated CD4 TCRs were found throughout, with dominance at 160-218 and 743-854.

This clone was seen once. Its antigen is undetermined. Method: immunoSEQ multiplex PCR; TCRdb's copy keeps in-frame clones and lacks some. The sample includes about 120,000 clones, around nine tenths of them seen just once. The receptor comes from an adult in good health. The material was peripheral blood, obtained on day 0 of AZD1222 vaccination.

CDR3 protein: CASSSVGQGNYGYTF. As DNA, the CDR3 is TGTGCCAGCAGCTCCGTCGGACAGGGGAACTATGGCTACACCTTC. V usage is TRBV6-6 and J usage is TRBJ1-2, with 9 positions matching TRBD1. Losses at the gene ends were 6 bases for V and 2 bases for J; bases not matched to a gene: 7. The CDR3 extends over 15 amino acids. Germline V gene lookup returns CDR1 MNHNY and CDR2 SVGAGI (reference sequence).